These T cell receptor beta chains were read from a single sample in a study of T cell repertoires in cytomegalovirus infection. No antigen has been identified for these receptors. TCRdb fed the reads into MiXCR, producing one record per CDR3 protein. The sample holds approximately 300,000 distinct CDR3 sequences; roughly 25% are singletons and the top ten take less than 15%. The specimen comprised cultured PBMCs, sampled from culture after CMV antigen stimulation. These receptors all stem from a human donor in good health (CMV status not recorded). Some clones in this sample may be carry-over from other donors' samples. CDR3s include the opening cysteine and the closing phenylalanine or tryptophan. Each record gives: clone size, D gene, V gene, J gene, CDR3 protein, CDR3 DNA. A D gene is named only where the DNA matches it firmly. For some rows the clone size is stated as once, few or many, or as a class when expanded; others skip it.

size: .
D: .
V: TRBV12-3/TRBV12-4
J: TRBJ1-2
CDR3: CASTLRDGLDDYTF
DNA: TGTGCCAGCACTCTCCGGGACGGGCTTGATGACTACACCTTC

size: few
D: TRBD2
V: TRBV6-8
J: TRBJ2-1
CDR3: CASKGLAGVSYNEQFF
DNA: TGTGCCAGCAAGGGTCTAGCGGGAGTCTCCTACAATGAGCAGTTCTTC

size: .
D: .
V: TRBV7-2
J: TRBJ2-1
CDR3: CASSLAGGGVPSGREQFF
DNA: TGTGCCAGCAGCTTAGCGGGGGGGGGCGTCCCTAGCGGCCGTGAGCAGTTCTTC

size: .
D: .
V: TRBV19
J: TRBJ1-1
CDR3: CASSIWGTEAFF
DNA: TGTGCCAGTAGTATTTGGGGGACTGAAGCTTTCTTT

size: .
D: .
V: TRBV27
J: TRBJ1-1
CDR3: CATAHEWSTEAFF
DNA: TGTGCCACCGCCCACGAGTGGAGCACTGAAGCTTTCTTT

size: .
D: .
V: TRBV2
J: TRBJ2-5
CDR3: CASRATGSGETQYF
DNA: TGTGCCAGCAGAGCCACAGGGTCTGGAGAGACCCAGTACTTC

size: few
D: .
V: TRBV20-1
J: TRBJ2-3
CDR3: CSARNIDTQYF
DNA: TGCAGTGCTAGGAATATAGATACGCAGTATTTT

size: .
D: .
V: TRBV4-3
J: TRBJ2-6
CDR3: CASSQEETRHSGANVLTF
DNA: TGCGCCAGCAGCCAAGAAGAGACTAGACACTCTGGGGCCAACGTCCTGACTTTC

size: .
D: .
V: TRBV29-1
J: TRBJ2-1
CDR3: CSGGKGNEQFF
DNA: TGCAGCGGCGGGAAAGGGAATGAGCAGTTCTTC

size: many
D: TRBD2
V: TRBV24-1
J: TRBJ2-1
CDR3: CATSDPGTSGYNEQFF
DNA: TGTGCCACCAGTGACCCCGGGACTAGCGGGTACAATGAGCAGTTCTTC

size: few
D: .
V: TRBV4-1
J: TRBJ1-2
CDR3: CASSQDAQGPNYGYTF
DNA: TGCGCCAGCAGCCAAGACGCACAGGGACCTAACTATGGCTACACCTTC

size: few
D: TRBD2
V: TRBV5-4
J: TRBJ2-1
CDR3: CASSSGLADHNEQFF
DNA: TGTGCCAGCAGCTCGGGACTAGCGGACCACAATGAGCAGTTCTTC

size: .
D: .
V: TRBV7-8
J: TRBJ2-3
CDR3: CASSREWGDTDTQYF
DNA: TGTGCCAGCAGCCGCGAGTGGGGGGACACAGATACGCAGTATTTT

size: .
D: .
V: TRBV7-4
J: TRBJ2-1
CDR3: CASSYLLWWDNEQFF
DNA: TGTGCCAGCAGCTACCTCCTATGGTGGGACAATGAGCAGTTCTTC

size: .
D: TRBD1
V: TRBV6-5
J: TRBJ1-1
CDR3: CASSYSGTGDTEAFF
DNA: TGTGCCAGCAGTTACTCGGGGACAGGGGATACTGAAGCTTTCTTT

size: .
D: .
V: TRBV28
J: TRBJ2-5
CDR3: CASGSPTRQETQYF
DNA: TGTGCCAGCGGATCGCCTACGCGGCAAGAGACCCAGTACTTC

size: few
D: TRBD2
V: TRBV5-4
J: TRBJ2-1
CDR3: CASSGTSGSKYEQFF
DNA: TGTGCCAGCAGCGGAACTAGCGGGAGTAAGTATGAGCAGTTCTTC